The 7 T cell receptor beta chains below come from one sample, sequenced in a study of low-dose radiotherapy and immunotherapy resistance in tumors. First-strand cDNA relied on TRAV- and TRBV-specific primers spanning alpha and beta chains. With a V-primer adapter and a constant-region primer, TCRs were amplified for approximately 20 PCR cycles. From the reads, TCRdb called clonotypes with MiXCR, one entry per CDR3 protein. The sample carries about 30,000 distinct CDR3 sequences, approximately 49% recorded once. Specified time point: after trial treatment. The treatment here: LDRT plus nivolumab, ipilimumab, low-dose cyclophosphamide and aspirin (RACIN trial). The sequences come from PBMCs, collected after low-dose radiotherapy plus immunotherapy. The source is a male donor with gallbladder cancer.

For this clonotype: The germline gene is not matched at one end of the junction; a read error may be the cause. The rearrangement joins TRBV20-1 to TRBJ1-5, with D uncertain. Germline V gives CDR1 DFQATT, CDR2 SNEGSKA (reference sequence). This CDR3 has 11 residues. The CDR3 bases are TGCAGTGCTAGAACTTCGAGGGATAGGTATTTT. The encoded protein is CSARTSRDRYF.

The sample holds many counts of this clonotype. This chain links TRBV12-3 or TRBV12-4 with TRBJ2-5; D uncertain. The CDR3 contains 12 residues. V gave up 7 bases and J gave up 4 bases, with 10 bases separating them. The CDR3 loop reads CASNSLGETQYF. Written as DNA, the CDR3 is TGTGCCAGCAATTCGTTAGGAGAGACCCAGTACTTC.

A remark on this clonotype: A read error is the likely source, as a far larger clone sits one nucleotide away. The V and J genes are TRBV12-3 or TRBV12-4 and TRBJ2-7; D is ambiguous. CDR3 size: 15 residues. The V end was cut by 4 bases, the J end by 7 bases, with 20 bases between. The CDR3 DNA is TGTGCCAGCAGTTCCCCTGGGCTCCCCCTCAATGAGCAGTACTTC. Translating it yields CASSSPGLPLNEQYF.

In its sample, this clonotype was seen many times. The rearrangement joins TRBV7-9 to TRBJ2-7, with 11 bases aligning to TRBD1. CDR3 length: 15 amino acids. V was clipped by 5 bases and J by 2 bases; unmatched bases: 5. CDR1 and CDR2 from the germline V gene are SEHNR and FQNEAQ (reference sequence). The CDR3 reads CASSRPGQGAYEQYF. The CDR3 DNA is TGTGCCAGCAGCCGACCGGGACAGGGGGCCTACGAGCAGTACTTC.

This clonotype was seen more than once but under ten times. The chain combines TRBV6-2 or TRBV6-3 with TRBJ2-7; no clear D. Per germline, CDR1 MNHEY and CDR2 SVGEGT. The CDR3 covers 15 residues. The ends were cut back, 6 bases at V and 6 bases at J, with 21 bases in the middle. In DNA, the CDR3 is TGTGCCAGCAGAACCCCTCCGGGCCTAACAGCCGAGCAGTACTTC. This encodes CASRTPPGLTAEQYF.

CDR3 in amino acids: CASTPPGVSYNEQFF. The CDR3, as DNA: TGTGCCAGCACCCCCCCAGGAGTGTCCTACAATGAGCAGTTCTTC. The V and J genes are TRBV12-3 or TRBV12-4 and TRBJ2-1; no definite D call. The CDR3 is 15 amino acids. V lost 7 bases and J lost 1, with 14 bases in between.

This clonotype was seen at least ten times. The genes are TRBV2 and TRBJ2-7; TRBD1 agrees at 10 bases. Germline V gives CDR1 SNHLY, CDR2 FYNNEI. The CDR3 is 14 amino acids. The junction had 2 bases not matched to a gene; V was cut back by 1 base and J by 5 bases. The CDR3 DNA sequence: TGTGCCAGCAGTGAAGGGACAGGGGGACACGAGCAGTACTTC. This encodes CASSEGTGGHEQYF.